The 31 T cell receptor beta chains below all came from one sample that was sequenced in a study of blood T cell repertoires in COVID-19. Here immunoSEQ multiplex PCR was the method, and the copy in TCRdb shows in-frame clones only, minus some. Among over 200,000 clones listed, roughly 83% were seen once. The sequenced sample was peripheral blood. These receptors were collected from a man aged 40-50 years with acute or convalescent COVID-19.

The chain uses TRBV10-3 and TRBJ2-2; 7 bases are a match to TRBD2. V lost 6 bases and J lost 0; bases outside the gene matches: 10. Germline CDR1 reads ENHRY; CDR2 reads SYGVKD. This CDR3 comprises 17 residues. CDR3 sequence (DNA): TGTGCCATCAGACCGACGGGGAGGGGCTCGAACACCGGGGAGCTGTTTTTT. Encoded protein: CAIRPTGRGSNTGELFF.

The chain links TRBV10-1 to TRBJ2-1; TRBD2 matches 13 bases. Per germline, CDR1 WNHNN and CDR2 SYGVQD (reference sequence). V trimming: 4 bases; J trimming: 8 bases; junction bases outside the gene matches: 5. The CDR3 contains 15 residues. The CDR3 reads CASSGTSGSMDEQFF. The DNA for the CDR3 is TGCGCCAGCAGTGGGACTAGCGGGAGTATGGATGAGCAGTTCTTC.

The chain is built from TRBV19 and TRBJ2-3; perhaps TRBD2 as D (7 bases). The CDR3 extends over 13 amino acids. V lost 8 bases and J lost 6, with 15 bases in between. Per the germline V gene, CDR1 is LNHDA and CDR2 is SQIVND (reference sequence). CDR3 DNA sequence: TGTGCCAGTTCCCGGGGGGCTGAGGATACGCAGTATTTT. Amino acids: CASSRGAEDTQYF.

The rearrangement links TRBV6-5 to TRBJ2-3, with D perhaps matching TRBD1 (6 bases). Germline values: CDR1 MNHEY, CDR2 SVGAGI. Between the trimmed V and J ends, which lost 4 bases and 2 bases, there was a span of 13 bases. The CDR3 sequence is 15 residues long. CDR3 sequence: CASSWTEGVTDTQYF. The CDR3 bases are TGTGCCAGCAGTTGGACAGAGGGGGTCACAGATACGCAGTATTTT.

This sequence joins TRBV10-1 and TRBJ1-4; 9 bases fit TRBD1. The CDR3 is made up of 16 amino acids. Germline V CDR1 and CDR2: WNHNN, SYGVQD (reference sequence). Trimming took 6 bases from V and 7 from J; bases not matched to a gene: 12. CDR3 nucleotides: TGCGCCAGCAGGCCACAGGGGGCGGGGGGCGGTGAAAAACTGTTTTTT. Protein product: CASRPQGAGGGEKLFF.

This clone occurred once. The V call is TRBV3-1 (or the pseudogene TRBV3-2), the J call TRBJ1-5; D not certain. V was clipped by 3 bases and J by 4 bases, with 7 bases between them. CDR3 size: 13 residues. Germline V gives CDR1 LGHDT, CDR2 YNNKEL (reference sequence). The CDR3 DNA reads TGTGCCAGCAGCCAGTCATTTAATCAGCCCCAGCATTTT. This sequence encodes CASSQSFNQPQHF.

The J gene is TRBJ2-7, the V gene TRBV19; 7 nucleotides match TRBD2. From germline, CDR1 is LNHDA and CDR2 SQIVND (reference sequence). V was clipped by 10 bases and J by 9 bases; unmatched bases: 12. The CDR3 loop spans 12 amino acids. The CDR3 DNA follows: TGTGCCAACACGAGGGGAGGGAGCGGGCAGTACTTC. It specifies CANTRGGSGQYF.

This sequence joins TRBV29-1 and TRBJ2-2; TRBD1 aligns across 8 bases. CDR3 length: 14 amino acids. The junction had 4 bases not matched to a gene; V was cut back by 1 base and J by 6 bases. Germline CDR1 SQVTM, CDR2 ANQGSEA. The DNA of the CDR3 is TGCAGCGTTGAAGGGACAGGGTTCCCCGGGGAGCTGTTTTTT. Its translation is CSVEGTGFPGELFF.

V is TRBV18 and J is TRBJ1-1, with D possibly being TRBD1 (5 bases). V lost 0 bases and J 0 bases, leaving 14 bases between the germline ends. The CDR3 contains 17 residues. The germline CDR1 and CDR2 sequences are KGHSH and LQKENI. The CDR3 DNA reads TGTGCCAGCTCACCACCGAGCGGAGGGGCGCTGAACACTGAAGCTTTCTTT. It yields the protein CASSPPSGGALNTEAFF.

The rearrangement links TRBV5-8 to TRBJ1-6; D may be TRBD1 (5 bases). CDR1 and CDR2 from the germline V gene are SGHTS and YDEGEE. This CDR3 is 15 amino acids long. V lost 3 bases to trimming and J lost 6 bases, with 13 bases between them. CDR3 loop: CASSSQLGGNSPLHF. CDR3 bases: TGTGCCAGCAGCTCCCAACTCGGGGGTAATTCACCCCTCCACTTT.

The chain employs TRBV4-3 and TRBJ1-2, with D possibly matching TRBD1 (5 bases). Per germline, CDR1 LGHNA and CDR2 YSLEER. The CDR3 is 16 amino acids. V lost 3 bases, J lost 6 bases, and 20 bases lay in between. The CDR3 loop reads CASSHGGRRAGDGYTF. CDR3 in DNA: TGCGCCAGCAGCCATGGGGGGAGGAGGGCTGGAGATGGCTACACCTTC.

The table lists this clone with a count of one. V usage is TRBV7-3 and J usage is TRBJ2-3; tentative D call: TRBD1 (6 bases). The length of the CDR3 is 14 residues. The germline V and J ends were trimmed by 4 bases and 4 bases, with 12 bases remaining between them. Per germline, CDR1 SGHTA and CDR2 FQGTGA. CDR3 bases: TGTGCCAGCAGCTCCACAGGGACCCCAGATACGCAGTATTTT. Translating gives CASSSTGTPDTQYF. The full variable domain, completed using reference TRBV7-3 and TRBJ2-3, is GAGVSQTPSNKVTEKGKYVELRCDPISGHTALYWYRQSLGQGPEFLIYFQGTGAADDSGLPNDRFFAVRPEGSVSTLKIQRTERGDSAVYLCASSSTGTPDTQYFGPGTRLTVL.

This chain's CDR3 is CASSSTGETQYF. DNA of the CDR3: TGTGCCAGCAGCTCAACCGGAGAGACCCAGTACTTC. This chain connects TRBV11-2 to TRBJ2-5; D gene unclear. V lost 4 bases to trimming and J lost 4 bases, with 7 bases between them. This CDR3 has 12 amino acids. The germline V gene encodes CDR1 SGHAT and CDR2 FQNNGV.

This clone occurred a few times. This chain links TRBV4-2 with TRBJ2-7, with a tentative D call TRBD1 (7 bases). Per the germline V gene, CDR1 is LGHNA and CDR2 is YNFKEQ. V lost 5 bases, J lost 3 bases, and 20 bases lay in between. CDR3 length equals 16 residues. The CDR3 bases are TGTGCCAGCAGCTTTATCGAGTCAGGGGGGAACTACGAGCAGTACTTC. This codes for CASSFIESGGNYEQYF.

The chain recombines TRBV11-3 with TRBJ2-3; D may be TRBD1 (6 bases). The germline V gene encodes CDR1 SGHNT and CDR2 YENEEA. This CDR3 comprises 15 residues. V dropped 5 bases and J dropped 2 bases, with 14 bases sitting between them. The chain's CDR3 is CASSVGQRPTDTQYF. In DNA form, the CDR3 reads TGTGCCAGCAGCGTCGGACAGCGCCCCACAGATACGCAGTATTTT.

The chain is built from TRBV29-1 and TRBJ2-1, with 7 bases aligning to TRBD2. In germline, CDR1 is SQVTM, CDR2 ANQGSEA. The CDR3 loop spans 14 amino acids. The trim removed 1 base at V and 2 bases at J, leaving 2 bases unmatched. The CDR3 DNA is TGCAGCGTTGAAGGCGCGGGAGCCTACAATGAGCAGTTCTTC. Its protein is CSVEGAGAYNEQFF.

The CDR3 is CASGLVPVTSGLANEQFF. CDR3 bases: TGTGCTAGTGGTTTGGTACCGGTGACTAGCGGCCTTGCGAATGAGCAGTTCTTC. The chain is built from TRBV12-5 and TRBJ2-1, with TRBD2 identical over 9 bases. With V trimmed by 0 bases and J by 7 bases, 13 bases remained unmatched. CDR1 is LGHNT and CDR2 is FRNRAP in the germline V gene. The CDR3 extends over 18 amino acids.

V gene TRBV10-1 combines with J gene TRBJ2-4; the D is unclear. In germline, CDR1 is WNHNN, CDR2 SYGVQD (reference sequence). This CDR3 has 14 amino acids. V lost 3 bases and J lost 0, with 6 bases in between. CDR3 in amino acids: CASSETIAKNIQYF. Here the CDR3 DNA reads TGCGCCAGCAGTGAAACAATAGCCAAAAACATTCAGTACTTC.

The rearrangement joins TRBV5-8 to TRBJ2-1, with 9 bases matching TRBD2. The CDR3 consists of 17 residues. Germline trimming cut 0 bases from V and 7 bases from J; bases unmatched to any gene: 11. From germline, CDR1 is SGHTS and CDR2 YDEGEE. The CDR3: CASSLARDSGSGNEQFF. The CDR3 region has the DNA TGTGCCAGCAGCTTGGCCCGGGATAGCGGGAGTGGAAATGAGCAGTTCTTC.

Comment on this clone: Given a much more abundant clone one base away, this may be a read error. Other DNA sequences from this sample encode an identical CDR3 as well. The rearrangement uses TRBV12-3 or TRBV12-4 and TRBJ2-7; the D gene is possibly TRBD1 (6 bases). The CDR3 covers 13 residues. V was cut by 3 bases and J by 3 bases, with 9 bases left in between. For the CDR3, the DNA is TGTGCCAGCAGTTTGCGAGGGGGCTACGAGCAGTACTTC. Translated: CASSLRGGYEQYF.

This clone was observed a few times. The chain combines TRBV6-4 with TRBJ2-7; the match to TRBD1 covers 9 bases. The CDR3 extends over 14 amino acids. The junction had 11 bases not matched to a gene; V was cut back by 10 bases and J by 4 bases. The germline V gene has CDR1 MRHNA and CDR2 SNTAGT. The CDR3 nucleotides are TGTGCCACCGACGAACAGGGGGCGAGGTACGAGCAGTACTTC. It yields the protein CATDEQGARYEQYF.

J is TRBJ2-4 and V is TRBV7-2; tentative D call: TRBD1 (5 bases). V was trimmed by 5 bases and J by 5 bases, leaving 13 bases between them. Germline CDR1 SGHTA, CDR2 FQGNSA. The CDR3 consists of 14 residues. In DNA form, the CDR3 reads TGTGCCAGCAGCACCCGCCTCAGGGAAAACATTCAGTACTTC. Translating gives CASSTRLRENIQYF.

The CDR3 protein is CSVTQGAGEKLFF. Written as DNA, the CDR3 is TGCAGCGTTACCCAGGGGGCTGGGGAAAAACTGTTTTTT. This chain connects TRBV29-1 to TRBJ1-4; 8 bases are shared with TRBD1. The CDR3 has 13 residues. Germline loops: CDR1 SQVTM, CDR2 ANQGSEA. With V trimmed by 5 bases and J by 8 bases, 7 bases remained unmatched.

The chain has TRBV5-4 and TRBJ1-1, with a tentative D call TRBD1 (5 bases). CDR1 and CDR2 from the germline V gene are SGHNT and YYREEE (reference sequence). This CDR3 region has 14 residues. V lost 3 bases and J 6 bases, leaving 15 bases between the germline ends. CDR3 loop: CASSSYTGVPEAFF. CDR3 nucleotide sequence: TGTGCCAGCAGCTCGTACACGGGGGTCCCTGAAGCTTTCTTT.

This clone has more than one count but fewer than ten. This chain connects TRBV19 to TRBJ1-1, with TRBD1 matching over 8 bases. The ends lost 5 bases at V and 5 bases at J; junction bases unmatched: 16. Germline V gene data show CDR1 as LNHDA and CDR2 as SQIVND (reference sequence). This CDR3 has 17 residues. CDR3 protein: CASSPQGAGHLGTEAFF. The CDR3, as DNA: TGTGCCAGTAGTCCGCAGGGGGCGGGACATTTGGGGACTGAAGCTTTCTTT.

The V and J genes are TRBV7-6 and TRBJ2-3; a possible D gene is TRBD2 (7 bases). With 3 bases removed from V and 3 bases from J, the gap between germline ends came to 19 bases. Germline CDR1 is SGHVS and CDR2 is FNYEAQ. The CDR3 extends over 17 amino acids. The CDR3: CASSFTTSRGGTDTQYF. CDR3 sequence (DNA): TGTGCCAGCAGCTTCACGACTAGTAGGGGGGGAACAGATACGCAGTATTTT. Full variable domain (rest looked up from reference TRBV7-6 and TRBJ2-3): GAGVSQSPRYKVTKRGQDVALRCDPISGHVSLYWYRQALGQGPEFLTYFNYEAQQDKSGLPNDRFSAERPEGSISTLTIQRTEQRDSAMYRCASSFTTSRGGTDTQYFGPGTRLTVL.

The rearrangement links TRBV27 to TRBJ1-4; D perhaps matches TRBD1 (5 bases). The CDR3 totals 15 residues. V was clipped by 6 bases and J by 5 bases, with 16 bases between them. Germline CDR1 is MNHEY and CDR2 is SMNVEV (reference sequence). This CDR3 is CASRLSRARNEKLFF. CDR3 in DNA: TGTGCCAGCAGGTTGAGCAGGGCGAGGAATGAAAAACTGTTTTTT.

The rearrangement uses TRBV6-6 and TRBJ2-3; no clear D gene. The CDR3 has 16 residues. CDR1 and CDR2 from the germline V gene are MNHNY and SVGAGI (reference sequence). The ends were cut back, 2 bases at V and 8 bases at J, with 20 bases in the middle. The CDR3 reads CASSYAILRDTSTQYF. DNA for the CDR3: TGTGCCAGCAGTTACGCGATCCTAAGAGATACGTCTACGCAGTATTTT.

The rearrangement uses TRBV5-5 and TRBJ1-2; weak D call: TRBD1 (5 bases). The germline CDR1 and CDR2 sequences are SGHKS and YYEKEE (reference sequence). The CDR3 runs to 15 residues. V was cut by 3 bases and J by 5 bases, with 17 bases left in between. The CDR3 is CASSSQTGGIYGYTF. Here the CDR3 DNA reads TGTGCCAGCAGCTCTCAGACCGGGGGGATATATGGCTACACCTTC.

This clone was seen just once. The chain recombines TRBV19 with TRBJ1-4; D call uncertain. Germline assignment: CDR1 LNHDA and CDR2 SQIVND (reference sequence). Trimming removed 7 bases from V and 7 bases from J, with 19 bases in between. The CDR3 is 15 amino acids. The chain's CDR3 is CASTQWTRAAEKLFF. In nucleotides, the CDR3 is TGTGCCAGTACCCAATGGACGCGAGCGGCTGAAAAACTGTTTTTT.

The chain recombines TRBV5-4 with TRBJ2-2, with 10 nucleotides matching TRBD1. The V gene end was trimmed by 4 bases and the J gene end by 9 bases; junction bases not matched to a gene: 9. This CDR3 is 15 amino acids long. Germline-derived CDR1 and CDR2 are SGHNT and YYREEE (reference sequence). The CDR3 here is CASSHDRGPFRELFF. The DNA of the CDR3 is TGTGCCAGCAGCCACGACAGGGGGCCCTTCCGGGAGCTGTTTTTT.